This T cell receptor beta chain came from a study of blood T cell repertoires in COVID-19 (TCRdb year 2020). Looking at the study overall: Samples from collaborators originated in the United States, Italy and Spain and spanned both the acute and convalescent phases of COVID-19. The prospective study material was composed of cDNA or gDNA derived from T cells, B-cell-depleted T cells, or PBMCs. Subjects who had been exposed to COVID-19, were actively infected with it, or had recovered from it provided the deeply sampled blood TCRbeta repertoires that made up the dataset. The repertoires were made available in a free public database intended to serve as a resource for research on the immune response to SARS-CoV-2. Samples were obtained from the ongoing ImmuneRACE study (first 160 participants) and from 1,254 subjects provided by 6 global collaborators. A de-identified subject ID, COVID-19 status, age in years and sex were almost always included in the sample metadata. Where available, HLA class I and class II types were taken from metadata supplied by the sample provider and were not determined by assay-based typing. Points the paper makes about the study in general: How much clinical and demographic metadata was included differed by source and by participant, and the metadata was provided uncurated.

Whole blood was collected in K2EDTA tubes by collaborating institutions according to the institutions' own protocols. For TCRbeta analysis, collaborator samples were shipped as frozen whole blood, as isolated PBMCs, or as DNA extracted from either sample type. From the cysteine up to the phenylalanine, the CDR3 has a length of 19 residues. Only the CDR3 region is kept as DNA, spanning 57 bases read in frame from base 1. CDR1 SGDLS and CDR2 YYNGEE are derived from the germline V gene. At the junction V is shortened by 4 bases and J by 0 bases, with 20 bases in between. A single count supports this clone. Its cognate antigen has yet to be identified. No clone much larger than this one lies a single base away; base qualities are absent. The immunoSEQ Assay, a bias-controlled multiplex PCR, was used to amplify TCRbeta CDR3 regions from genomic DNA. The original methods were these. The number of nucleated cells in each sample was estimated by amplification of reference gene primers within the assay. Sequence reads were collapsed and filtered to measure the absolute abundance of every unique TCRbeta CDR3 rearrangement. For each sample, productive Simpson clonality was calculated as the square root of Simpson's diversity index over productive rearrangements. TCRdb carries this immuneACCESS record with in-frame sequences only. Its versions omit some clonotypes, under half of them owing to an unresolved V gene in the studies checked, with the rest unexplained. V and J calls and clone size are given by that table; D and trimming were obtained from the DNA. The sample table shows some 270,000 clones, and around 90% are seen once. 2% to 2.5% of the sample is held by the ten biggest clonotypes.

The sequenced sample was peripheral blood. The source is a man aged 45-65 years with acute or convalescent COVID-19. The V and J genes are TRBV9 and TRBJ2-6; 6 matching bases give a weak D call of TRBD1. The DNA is TGTGCCAGCAGCCCCTTACACGGCAGGGGTCCCTCTGGGGCCAACGTCCTGACTTTC. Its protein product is CASSPLHGRGPSGANVLTF.